The 29 T cell receptor beta chains below were found in one sample sequenced in a study of blood T cell repertoires in COVID-19. Assay used: immunoSEQ multiplex PCR; TCRdb lists only in-frame clones, some missing. Found here are over 120,000 clones, approximately 80% of them singletons; the top ten hold 3% to 3.5%. Sequencing was done on a sample of peripheral blood. These receptors originate from an elderly woman with acute or convalescent COVID-19.

This chain links TRBV24-1 with TRBJ1-5, with D possibly TRBD1 on 5 matching bases. The CDR3 has 17 amino acids. Germline V lookup: CDR1 KGHDR, CDR2 SFDVKD. Trimming removed 0 bases at V and 4 bases at J, with 15 bases between. CDR3 coding DNA: TGTGCCACCAGTGATTTGCGGGGGGGAAGGGTAAATCAGCCCCAGCATTTT. Translating it yields CATSDLRGGRVNQPQHF.

This clone was picked up one time. This chain connects TRBV6-5 to TRBJ1-5, with D tentatively TRBD1 (5 bases). Germline values: CDR1 MNHEY, CDR2 SVGAGI. The germline V and J ends were trimmed by 7 bases and 7 bases, with 20 bases remaining between them. The CDR3 is made up of 15 amino acids. CDR3: CASTPGGRRGQPQHF. CDR3 DNA sequence: TGTGCCAGCACCCCCGGGGGTCGAAGAGGCCAGCCCCAGCATTTT.

This chain connects TRBV12-2 to TRBJ1-3; no check of the table's D call, TRBD1, against the DNA was made. TRBV12-2 is listed as a pseudogene. The CDR3 runs to 13 residues. As DNA, the CDR3 is TGTGCAAGTCGCTTACCGGTCCCAGGCACCATATATTTT. The encoded protein is CASRLPVPGTIYF.

The chain uses TRBV12-3 or TRBV12-4 and TRBJ2-7, with D maybe TRBD1 (5 bases). V lost 6 bases to trimming and J lost 5 bases, with 14 bases between them. This CDR3 contains 13 residues. This chain's CDR3 is CASRLGHWDEQYF. The CDR3 DNA is TGTGCCAGCAGGTTGGGGCACTGGGACGAGCAGTACTTC.

The rearrangement uses TRBV6-1 and TRBJ1-2; a weak D match, TRBD1 (6 bases). The germline V gene has CDR1 MNHNS and CDR2 SASEGT. V was cut by 2 bases and J by 8 bases, with 9 bases left in between. The CDR3 is made up of 12 amino acids. The CDR3 sequence: CASSETGYGYTF. CDR3 DNA sequence: TGTGCCAGCAGTGAAACAGGGTACGGCTACACCTTC.

The rearrangement links TRBV5-6 to TRBJ1-1; a weak D match, TRBD1 (6 bases). This CDR3 has 16 residues. Germline assignment: CDR1 SGHDT and CDR2 YYEEEE. Trimming stripped 4 bases from V and 2 bases from J, with 18 bases between. This CDR3 is CASSPLRTAFNTEAFF. The CDR3 nucleotides read TGTGCCAGCAGCCCCTTGAGGACAGCCTTTAACACTGAAGCTTTCTTT. The full variable domain, with the rest looked up from reference TRBV5-6 and TRBJ1-1, is DAGVTQSPTHLIKTRGQQVTLRCSPKSGHDTVSWYQQALGQGPQFIFQYYEEEERQRGNFPDRFSGHQFPNYSSELNVNALLLGDSALYLCASSPLRTAFNTEAFFGQGTRLTVV.

The rearrangement links TRBV27 to TRBJ2-2; no clear D gene. The CDR3 has 19 residues. Looked up from germline, CDR1 is MNHEY and CDR2 is SMNVEV (reference sequence). Trimming removed 0 bases at V and 5 bases at J, with 22 bases between. The CDR3 DNA follows: TGTGCCAGCAGTTTATCGACCAGACTGCACCCCATTGGGACCGGGGAGCTGTTTTTT. This encodes CASSLSTRLHPIGTGELFF.

The chain recombines TRBV2 with TRBJ2-3; TRBD2 agrees at 13 bases. Germline V gene data show CDR1 as SNHLY and CDR2 as FYNNEI. Germline trimming cut 8 bases from V and 5 bases from J; bases unmatched to any gene: 4. The CDR3 sequence is 14 residues long. The CDR3, as DNA: TGTGCCAGCGCCGGACTAGCGGGGGAAGATACGCAGTATTTT. Protein: CASAGLAGEDTQYF.

This clone was seen a few times. The chain couples TRBV6-2 or TRBV6-3 to TRBJ2-6; no clear D gene. Germline V gene sequence: CDR1 MNHEY, CDR2 SVGEGT. The CDR3 covers 18 residues. The germline V and J ends were trimmed by 5 bases and 0 bases, with 17 bases remaining between them. CDR3 protein: CASSRGLAAGSGANVLTF. The CDR3 DNA sequence: TGTGCCAGCAGTCGCGGTCTGGCAGCTGGCTCTGGGGCCAACGTCCTGACTTTC.

This rearrangement joins TRBV4-1 to TRBJ2-1; 9 bases are a match to TRBD2. The V gene's germline CDR1 is MGHRA and CDR2 YSYEKL. CDR3 size: 17 residues. Germline trimming cut 6 bases from V and 5 bases from J; bases unmatched to any gene: 14. The CDR3 loop reads CASSSRLLAGTHNEQFF. The CDR3 DNA reads as TGCGCCAGCAGTTCGCGTCTCCTAGCGGGGACCCACAATGAGCAGTTCTTC.

This rearrangement joins TRBV3-1 (or the pseudogene TRBV3-2) to TRBJ2-4; D is possibly TRBD2 (5 bases). V was pared by 4 bases and J by 3 bases, with 10 bases between. CDR3 size: 14 residues. The germline CDR1 and CDR2 sequences are LGHDT and YNNKEL (reference sequence). This CDR3 reads CASSPARGKNIQYF. CDR3 coding DNA: TGTGCCAGCAGCCCCGCACGGGGCAAAAACATTCAGTACTTC.

This chain links TRBV6-1 with TRBJ2-7, with a possible D match to TRBD2 (6 bases). CDR3 length: 15 amino acids. The V gene's germline CDR1 is MNHNS and CDR2 SASEGT. Trimming pared 3 bases from V and 8 bases from J, leaving 20 bases between. CDR3 DNA: TGTGCCAGCAGTGATGAACCGGGACTGAGGTCGAAGCAGTACTTC. Residues: CASSDEPGLRSKQYF.

This sequence joins TRBV3-1 (or the pseudogene TRBV3-2) and TRBJ1-1; 8 bases align to TRBD1. This CDR3 region has 14 residues. In germline, CDR1 is LGHDT, CDR2 YNNKEL (reference sequence). J was trimmed by 6 bases and V by 1 base; bases with no gene match: 4. The CDR3 reads CASSQGQGRAEAFF. The CDR3, as DNA: TGTGCCAGCAGCCAAGGACAGGGGAGAGCTGAAGCTTTCTTT.

The chain couples TRBV2 to TRBJ1-4, with 9 bases aligning to TRBD1. CDR3 length equals 13 residues. The J segment lost 8 bases and the V segment lost 5 bases, leaving 3 bases of the junction unmatched. Germline V gene sequence: CDR1 SNHLY, CDR2 FYNNEI. CDR3 region: CASSLDRGEKLFF. The CDR3, as DNA: TGTGCCAGCAGTTTAGACAGGGGGGAAAAACTGTTTTTT.

The chain joins TRBV3-1 (or the pseudogene TRBV3-2) to TRBJ1-2; 8 bases map to TRBD1. CDR1 and CDR2 from the germline V gene are LGHDT and YNNKEL (reference sequence). V lost 4 bases, J lost 4 bases, and 14 bases stayed unmatched. This CDR3 is built from 17 residues. CDR3 DNA: TGTGCCAGCAGCCCCGCCGGGTTCAGGGGGCTTTCCTATGGCTACACCTTC. Encoded protein: CASSPAGFRGLSYGYTF.

V usage is TRBV18 and J usage is TRBJ1-2, with D unclear. The CDR3 is 17 amino acids. Trimming removed 6 bases from V and 4 bases from J, with 24 bases in between. CDR1 and CDR2 (germline): KGHSH, LQKENI. The CDR3: CASSLYLMGSTSYGYTF. The CDR3 coding sequence is TGTGCCAGCTCCCTTTATCTAATGGGCAGCACATCCTATGGCTACACCTTC.

The chain recombines TRBV5-8 with TRBJ1-2; no clear D. Germline-derived CDR1 and CDR2 are SGHTS and YDEGEE. Trimming pared 8 bases from V and 2 bases from J, leaving 10 bases between. The CDR3 covers 12 residues. CDR3 amino acids: CARSTRNYGYTF. The CDR3 DNA reads as TGTGCCAGGTCGACACGAAACTATGGCTACACCTTC.

The chain is built from TRBV6-5 and TRBJ1-1; TRBD1 agrees at 7 bases. The germline V gene encodes CDR1 MNHEY and CDR2 SVGAGI. V lost 6 bases, J lost 1 base, and 8 bases stayed unmatched. This CDR3 contains 15 residues. CDR3 sequence (DNA): TGTGCCAGCAGCCGGGACAGCCATTCGAACACTGAAGCTTTCTTT. Translation: CASSRDSHSNTEAFF.

V is TRBV6-6 and J is TRBJ1-4, with 7 bases aligning to TRBD1. Germline V CDR1 and CDR2: MNHNY, SVGAGI (reference sequence). The junction had 11 bases not matched to a gene; V was cut back by 6 bases and J by 10 bases. The CDR3 has 14 amino acids. The CDR3 loop is CASRVDRAGGKLFF. CDR3 nucleotides: TGTGCCAGCAGGGTCGACAGGGCAGGGGGAAAACTGTTTTTT.

The V gene is TRBV7-2, the J gene TRBJ2-2; a possible D gene is TRBD1 (6 bases). The CDR3 covers 15 residues. V was trimmed by 1 base and J by 4 bases, leaving 10 bases between them. Germline values: CDR1 SGHTA, CDR2 FQGNSA. For the CDR3, the DNA is TGTGCCAGCAGCTTAGTGGGGGCGGGCACCGGGGAGCTGTTTTTT. It specifies CASSLVGAGTGELFF.

This chain joins TRBV27 and TRBJ1-5, with D perhaps TRBD1 (6 bases). Trimming took 5 bases from V and 3 from J, leaving 20 bases between them. CDR3 length: 17 amino acids. From germline, CDR1 is MNHEY and CDR2 SMNVEV (reference sequence). The CDR3 spells CASSRYQDSRSNQPQHF. The CDR3 nucleotides are TGTGCCAGCAGTCGCTATCAGGACAGCCGATCCAATCAGCCCCAGCATTTT.

This chain uses TRBV5-1 with TRBJ1-1, with 10 positions matching TRBD1. CDR3 length: 15 amino acids. J was trimmed by 6 bases and V by 0 bases; bases with no gene match: 5. Germline CDR1 SGHRS, CDR2 YFSETQ. CDR3 sequence: CASSLGGTGVPEAFF. The DNA of the CDR3 is TGCGCCAGCAGCTTGGGGGGGACAGGGGTGCCTGAAGCTTTCTTT.

V is TRBV6-2 or TRBV6-3 and J is TRBJ1-3; weak D call: TRBD1 (5 bases). Deletions cut 6 bases from V and 0 bases from J, with 15 bases between. The CDR3 spans 16 residues. Germline CDR1 reads MNHEY; CDR2 reads SVGEGT. The DNA of the CDR3 is TGTGCCAGCAGCATGGGGCAGAGGATCTCTGGAAACACCATATATTTT. Translated, it gives CASSMGQRISGNTIYF.

Concerning this clone itself: A junction end diverges from the germline sequence, so it may reflect a read error. V usage is TRBV7-3 and J usage is TRBJ1-2; tentative D call: TRBD1 (6 bases). Germline V gene lookup returns CDR1 SGHTA and CDR2 FQGTGA. The CDR3 runs 13 residues. The CDR3 loop reads CASSLGTSYGYTF. In DNA, the CDR3 is TGTGCCAGTAGCTTAGGGACAAGCTATGGCTACACCTTC. Complete variable domain (other parts from reference TRBV7-3 and TRBJ1-2): GAGVSQTPSNKVTEKGKYVELRCDPISGHTALYWYRQSLGQGPEFLIYFQGTGAADDSGLPNDRFFAVRPEGSVSTLKIQRTERGDSAVYLCASSLGTSYGYTFGSGTRLTVV.

V is TRBV7-8 and J is TRBJ2-7, with D perhaps matching TRBD1 (6 bases). V lost 3 bases, J lost 4 bases, and 13 bases lay in between. CDR1 SGHVS and CDR2 FQNEAQ come from the germline V gene. The CDR3 consists of 14 residues. The CDR3 DNA sequence: TGTGCCAGCAGCTTGAGAGGGCAGGGGTACGAGCAGTACTTC. It codes for CASSLRGQGYEQYF.

The genes are TRBV2 and TRBJ2-1; TRBD1 might be the D (5 bases). The V gene's germline CDR1 is SNHLY and CDR2 FYNNEI. V was trimmed by 3 bases and J by 12 bases, leaving 9 bases between them. CDR3 length: 11 residues. CDR3 sequence (DNA): TGTGCCAGCAGTGACAGGGCTCGGCAGTTCTTC. The encoded protein is CASSDRARQFF. Full variable domain (missing parts from reference TRBV2 and TRBJ2-1): EPEVTQTPSHQVTQMGQEVILRCVPISNHLYFYWYRQILGQKVEFLVSFYNNEISEKSEIFDDQFSVERPDGSNFTLKIRSTKLEDSAMYFCASSDRARQFFGPGTRLTVL.

J is TRBJ2-1 and V is TRBV7-8; 7 positions match TRBD1. In germline, CDR1 is SGHVS, CDR2 FQNEAQ. V dropped 4 bases and J dropped 10; count of bases not matched to a gene: 7. This CDR3 region has 13 residues. The CDR3 coding sequence is TGTGCCAGCAGCTCCAACAGGGGTTGGGAGCAGTTCTTC. It translates to CASSSNRGWEQFF.

The chain employs TRBV9 and TRBJ2-1; 10 bases map to TRBD2. The CDR3 sequence is 18 residues long. V gave up 0 bases and J gave up 0 bases; unmatched junction bases: 6. CDR1 and CDR2 from the germline V gene are SGDLS and YYNGEE. The CDR3 nucleotides are TGTGCCAGCAGCGTAGGACTAGCGGGCCTGAGCTCCTACAATGAGCAGTTCTTC. It translates to CASSVGLAGLSSYNEQFF.

There are a few counts of this clone. V and J are TRBV19 and TRBJ1-5; no firm D call. The CDR3 has 13 amino acids. V gave up 3 bases and J gave up 5 bases, with 8 bases separating them. The germline CDR1 and CDR2 sequences are LNHDA and SQIVND (reference sequence). The CDR3 DNA is TGTGCCAGTAGTATCAAAAGAGATCAGCCCCAGCATTTT. Protein: CASSIKRDQPQHF.